This T cell receptor beta chain was sequenced in a study of control samples from healthy donors and cancer patients. TCRdb's table, derived via immunoSEQ multiplex PCR, lists solely in-frame clones and lacks some. The sample lists roughly 190,000 clones; 91% were seen once. Trimming pared 3 bases from V and 2 bases from J, leaving 7 bases between. The germline V gene encodes CDR1 KGHDR and CDR2 SFDVKD. The CDR3 runs 13 residues. The chain couples TRBV24-1 to TRBJ2-7, with D possibly matching TRBD1 (5 bases). The sample consisted of blood. The sequence was collected from a woman aged 25 to 39 in good health. The CDR3 loop reads CATSDSRAYEQYF. CDR3 in DNA: TGTGCCACCAGTGATAGCAGGGCCTACGAGCAGTACTTC.